The 30 T cell receptor beta chains listed next were all sequenced from one sample in a study of response to subunit inactivated influenza vaccine. TCRdb reprocessed the RT-PCR reads via MiXCR and lists one record per CDR3 protein. There are hundreds of thousands of distinct CDR3 sequences in the sample; 13% to 15% occur only once, and around 7.6% lies in the top ten. The sample consisted of PBMCs from blood, taken approximately 15 days before vaccination. The source is a man between 45 and 60 years old who received an inactivated influenza vaccine.

The gene calls are TRBV7-2 and TRBJ2-5; D may match TRBD1 or TRBD2 (5 bases each). Germline CDR1 SGHTA, CDR2 FQGNSA. This CDR3 has 14 residues. V shed 7 bases and J shed 4 bases, with 16 bases lying between them. In DNA, the CDR3 is TGTGCCAGCACCGAACATGGGACGGGAGAGACCCAGTACTTC. Translation gives CASTEHGTGETQYF.

On this clonotype itself: Its ends do not fully match the called genes, so a read error is possible. The chain employs TRBV6-2 or TRBV6-3 and TRBJ1-1; D unresolved. Germline V gene sequence: CDR1 MNHEY, CDR2 SVGEGT. This CDR3 has 14 amino acids. CDR3 bases: TGTGCCAGCAGGTACTCTGTAGCCTCTTCTGAAGCTTTCTTT. Protein sequence: CASRYSVASSEAFF.

This clonotype was counted at least ten times. The genes are TRBV29-1 and TRBJ2-7; 7 positions agree with TRBD2. This CDR3 is 12 amino acids long. The germline CDR1 and CDR2 sequences are SQVTM and ANQGSEA. The V gene end was trimmed by 7 bases and the J gene end by 1 base; junction bases not matched to a gene: 4. CDR3 in DNA: TGCAGCGCGGTAGCGGGTTCCTACGAGCAGTACTTC. It codes for CSAVAGSYEQYF.

This clonotype was found a few times. V gene TRBV28 combines with J gene TRBJ2-7, with D perhaps matching TRBD2 (6 bases). CDR1 and CDR2 from the germline V gene are MDHEN and SYDVKM. The CDR3 has 12 residues. Trimming took off 8 bases at V and 7 bases at J, with 15 bases between the two ends. The CDR3 region has the DNA TGTGCCAGCGGGGGGTATCGGGGGGAGCAGTACTTC. Protein: CASGGYRGEQYF.

This clonotype has more than one count but fewer than ten. V gene TRBV12-3 or TRBV12-4 combines with J gene TRBJ2-5, with D tentatively TRBD2 (5 bases). The CDR3 has 15 amino acids. Trimming took off 3 bases at V and 1 base at J, with 12 bases between the two ends. CDR3 protein: CASSFLRGPQETQYF. The CDR3 region has the DNA TGTGCCAGCAGTTTCCTTAGAGGGCCCCAAGAGACCCAGTACTTC.

The chain links TRBV12-3 or TRBV12-4 to TRBJ1-4; D gene ambiguous. V gave up 3 bases and J gave up 0 bases, with 11 bases separating them. The CDR3 extends over 16 amino acids. CDR3 region: CASSFRTPATNEKLFF. In DNA form, the CDR3 reads TGTGCCAGCAGTTTCAGGACCCCGGCAACTAATGAAAAACTGTTTTTT.

This sequence joins TRBV29-1 and TRBJ2-7; D unresolved. The V gene lost 4 bases and the J gene lost 0 bases, with 13 bases spanning the gap. The CDR3 contains 14 residues. Germline V lookup: CDR1 SQVTM, CDR2 ANQGSEA. The CDR3 sequence is CSVGFRLSSYEQYF. The CDR3 DNA reads TGCAGCGTTGGCTTCCGGTTAAGCTCCTACGAGCAGTACTTC.

This clonotype was seen only a few times. The chain carries TRBV5-6 and TRBJ2-7, with TRBD1 identical over 10 bases. The CDR3 extends over 14 amino acids. Germline values: CDR1 SGHDT, CDR2 YYEEEE. V shed 4 bases and J 4 bases; nucleotides not matched to a gene: 5. The CDR3 sequence: CASSGVGQGYEQYF. The CDR3 DNA follows: TGTGCCAGCAGCGGAGTGGGACAGGGGTACGAGCAGTACTTC. The entire variable domain, with the rest obtained from reference TRBV5-6 and TRBJ2-7, is as follows: DAGVTQSPTHLIKTRGQQVTLRCSPKSGHDTVSWYQQALGQGPQFIFQYYEEEERQRGNFPDRFSGHQFPNYSSELNVNALLLGDSALYLCASSGVGQGYEQYFGPGTRLTVT.

This CDR3 is CASIDPGRQRTQYF. The CDR3 DNA sequence: TGTGCCAGCATTGACCCGGGACGCCAGAGGACCCAGTACTTC. The gene calls are TRBV6-2 or TRBV6-3 and TRBJ2-5, with D perhaps being TRBD1 or TRBD2 (5 bases each). The V end lost 7 bases, the J end lost 7 bases, and 19 bases lay between the germline ends. This CDR3 contains 14 residues. Per germline, CDR1 MNHEY and CDR2 SVGEGT.

This sequence joins TRBV28 and TRBJ2-2, with 7 bases aligning to TRBD1. With 6 bases clipped from V and 13 bases from J, the junction kept 8 bases outside the gene matches. The CDR3 is 12 amino acids. Germline V gives CDR1 MDHEN, CDR2 SYDVKM. CDR3: CASRLQGSLLFF. The CDR3, as DNA: TGTGCCAGCAGGTTACAGGGGTCTTTGCTGTTTTTT.

A few counts support this clonotype. V gene TRBV7-9 combines with J gene TRBJ1-4; D might be TRBD1 (5 bases). The CDR3 length is 13 residues. The germline V gene has CDR1 SEHNR and CDR2 FQNEAQ (reference sequence). V lost 7 bases, J lost 11 bases, and 17 bases lay in between. CDR3: CASTPGDREKLFF. CDR3 sequence (DNA): TGTGCCAGCACCCCCGGGGACCGCGAGAAACTGTTTTTT. The full variable domain, in which reference TRBV7-9 and TRBJ1-4 provide the parts outside the CDR3, is DTGVSQNPRHKITKRGQNVTFRCDPISEHNRLYWYRQTLGQGPEFLTYFQNEAQLEKSRLLSDRFSAERPKGSFSTLEIQRTEQGDSAMYLCASTPGDREKLFFGSGTQLSVL.

This clonotype appeared many times. CDR3 in amino acids: CASSSSTGYTEAFF. The CDR3 bases are TGCGCCAGCAGCAGTTCGACAGGGTACACTGAAGCTTTCTTT. The chain links TRBV5-1 to TRBJ1-1; 7 nucleotides agree with TRBD1. The CDR3 runs 14 residues. Germline-derived CDR1 and CDR2 are SGHRS and YFSETQ. The V gene end was trimmed by 4 bases and the J gene end by 3 bases; junction bases not matched to a gene: 6.

The rearrangement joins TRBV29-1 to TRBJ2-1, with D hard to call. CDR1 and CDR2 from the germline V gene are SQVTM and ANQGSEA. The CDR3 contains 13 residues. Trimming shortened V by 7 bases and J by 0 bases, and 10 bases separated the two germline ends. CDR3 bases: TGCAGCGAGGGCAAGATCTCCTACAATGAGCAGTTCTTC. It codes for CSEGKISYNEQFF.

This clonotype was detected a few times. The V gene is TRBV20-1, the J gene TRBJ2-3; no clear D. Germline V CDR1 and CDR2: DFQATT, SNEGSKA (reference sequence). V lost 4 bases to trimming and J lost 2 bases, with 13 bases between them. The CDR3 runs to 14 residues. The CDR3 spells CSATIGQLTDTQYF. The CDR3 coding sequence is TGCAGTGCTACGATAGGCCAACTCACAGATACGCAGTATTTT.

This clonotype was seen at least ten times. The rearrangement uses TRBV10-3 and TRBJ2-3; 13 bases agree with TRBD2. Germline-derived CDR1 and CDR2 are ENHRY and SYGVKD. The CDR3 sequence is 15 residues long. Trimming took 5 bases from V and 4 from J; bases not matched to a gene: 3. The CDR3 sequence is CAISRTSGRADTQYF. The CDR3 coding sequence is TGTGCCATCAGTAGAACTAGCGGGAGGGCAGATACGCAGTATTTT.

This clonotype was detected ten times or more. J is TRBJ2-7 and V is TRBV12-3 or TRBV12-4; 7 bases match TRBD1. The CDR3 is 12 amino acids. J was trimmed by 2 bases and V by 6 bases; bases with no gene match: 1. In DNA form, the CDR3 reads TGTGCCAGCAGGGGACAGACCTACGAGCAGTACTTC. Amino acids: CASRGQTYEQYF.

This clonotype was detected only a few times. The V gene is TRBV11-2, the J gene TRBJ1-4; TRBD1 matches 9 bases. V was clipped by 5 bases and J by 7 bases; unmatched bases: 11. Per germline, CDR1 SGHAT and CDR2 FQNNGV. This CDR3 region has 16 residues. CDR3 in amino acids: CASSMNRDRDGEKLFF. CDR3 nucleotide sequence: TGTGCCAGCAGCATGAACCGGGACAGGGATGGTGAAAAACTGTTTTTT.

The chain recombines TRBV4-2 with TRBJ2-2; D is unclear. Germline assignment: CDR1 LGHNA and CDR2 YNFKEQ. The V gene lost 0 bases and the J gene lost 1 base, with 6 bases spanning the gap. The CDR3 spans 15 residues. CDR3 DNA sequence: TGTGCCAGCAGCCAAGATACGCTGAACACCGGGGAGCTGTTTTTT. It translates to CASSQDTLNTGELFF.

V and J are TRBV20-1 and TRBJ2-1; 10 nucleotides agree with TRBD2. Germline V CDR1 and CDR2: DFQATT, SNEGSKA (reference sequence). The CDR3 consists of 17 residues. V shed 2 bases, J shed 5 bases, and the junction held 12 bases outside the gene matches. CDR3 DNA: TGCAGTGCTAGACGGGGCGTCAGGCTAGCGGGAGACAATGAGCAGTTCTTC. The encoded protein is CSARRGVRLAGDNEQFF.

V usage is TRBV6-2 or TRBV6-3 and J usage is TRBJ2-7; possibly TRBD1 or TRBD2 for D (5 bases each). Germline CDR1 and CDR2: MNHEY and SVGEGT. V lost 8 bases to trimming and J lost 1 base, with 12 bases between them. CDR3 length equals 13 residues. CDR3 in amino acids: CASGTDRSYEQYF. DNA of the CDR3: TGTGCCAGCGGGACCGACAGATCCTACGAGCAGTACTTC.

This clonotype has only a few counts. The rearrangement uses TRBV29-1 and TRBJ2-5; D may be TRBD1 (5 bases). V was pared by 3 bases and J by 10 bases, with 18 bases between. The CDR3 covers 13 residues. From germline, CDR1 is SQVTM and CDR2 ANQGSEA. CDR3 loop: CSVEGRPPRGQYF. Here the CDR3 DNA reads TGCAGCGTTGAGGGCCGCCCTCCAAGGGGCCAGTACTTC.

This clonotype was counted between two and nine times. The chain is built from TRBV10-3 and TRBJ2-3; 10 bases agree with TRBD2. The CDR3 is 15 amino acids. J was trimmed by 7 bases and V by 3 bases; bases with no gene match: 7. Looked up from germline, CDR1 is ENHRY and CDR2 is SYGVKD. In nucleotides, the CDR3 is TGTGCCATCAGTGAATTAGCGGGGGGTATGAATACGCAGTATTTT. Amino acids: CAISELAGGMNTQYF.

This clonotype turned up a few times. This chain connects TRBV7-7 to TRBJ2-3; TRBD2 agrees at 8 bases. In germline, CDR1 is SSHAT, CDR2 FNYEAQ (reference sequence). The ends lost 5 bases at V and 4 bases at J; junction bases unmatched: 5. The CDR3 extends over 14 amino acids. CDR3 sequence: CASSEIAGSDTQYF. The CDR3 DNA reads as TGTGCCAGCAGCGAAATAGCGGGATCAGATACGCAGTATTTT.

This clonotype was seen ten or more times. This chain links TRBV7-2 with TRBJ2-7; D remains ambiguous. The CDR3 loop spans 15 amino acids. In germline, CDR1 is SGHTA, CDR2 FQGNSA. The V end lost 1 base, the J end lost 2 bases, and 12 bases lay between the germline ends. The CDR3 coding sequence is TGTGCCAGCAGCTTAGAGGGCCGTGGGGCCTACGAGCAGTACTTC. It is translated as CASSLEGRGAYEQYF.

This clonotype occurred many times. The genes are TRBV12-3 or TRBV12-4 and TRBJ1-3; D not resolved. This CDR3 comprises 13 residues. V was shortened by 6 bases and J by 0 bases, with 6 bases between the two germline ends. CDR3 coding DNA: TGTGCCAGCAGCCTGAGCTCTGGAAACACCATATATTTT. Residues: CASSLSSGNTIYF.

This clonotype has ten or more counts. J is TRBJ2-1 and V is TRBV9; D is undetermined. CDR1 SGDLS and CDR2 YYNGEE come from the germline V gene. CDR3 length: 14 amino acids. V shed 0 bases and J shed 3 bases, with 7 bases lying between them. CDR3 bases: TGTGCCAGCAGCGTAGAGTGGGGCTACAATGAGCAGTTCTTC. Translation: CASSVEWGYNEQFF.

This clonotype has a handful of counts. V and J are TRBV5-1 and TRBJ2-6, with D possibly being TRBD1 (6 bases). Trimming cost V 4 bases and J 4 bases, with 12 bases left between them. The germline CDR1 and CDR2 sequences are SGHRS and YFSETQ. The CDR3 covers 15 residues. The CDR3 here is CASSNRESGANVLTF. CDR3 DNA: TGCGCCAGCAGCAACAGGGAATCCGGGGCCAACGTCCTGACTTTC.

This clonotype was detected many times. This chain links TRBV5-6 with TRBJ1-4; the match to TRBD1 covers 10 bases. Germline V gene data show CDR1 as SGHDT and CDR2 as YYEEEE. The CDR3 sequence is 15 residues long. The ends lost 3 bases at V and 2 bases at J; junction bases unmatched: 1. The CDR3 DNA is TGTGCCAGCAGCTCGGGACAGGGGACTAATGAAAAACTGTTTTTT. Its protein is CASSSGQGTNEKLFF.

V is TRBV6-5 and J is TRBJ1-2; perhaps TRBD1 as D (5 bases). CDR1 is MNHEY, CDR2 SVGAGI, per germline. Trimming left V 2 bases short and J 3 bases short, with 13 bases between. CDR3 size: 15 residues. The CDR3 loop is CASSYRPGLDYGYTF. The CDR3 DNA follows: TGTGCCAGCAGTTACCGGCCGGGGCTGGACTATGGCTACACCTTC.

V and J are TRBV4-1 and TRBJ2-1, with D possibly matching TRBD2 (6 bases). V lost 1 base and J 4 bases, leaving 20 bases between the germline ends. The CDR3 contains 18 residues. CDR1 MGHRA and CDR2 YSYEKL come from the germline V gene. CDR3 loop: CASSQGRVGLPIYNEQFF. CDR3 DNA: TGCGCCAGCAGCCAAGGTCGGGTGGGACTTCCTATATACAATGAGCAGTTCTTC.